This passage covers 25 T cell receptor beta chains from one sample sequenced in a study of T-cell reconstitution after alpha-beta-depleted transplantation in children. Unique molecular identifiers tagged the TCRbeta library. In TCRdb, the PCR reads were re-called with MiXCR into one record per CDR3 protein. The profile covers fewer than 400,000 distinct CDR3 sequences, with roughly 21% appearing a single time and 3.5% to 4% taken by the ten largest. The material sequenced was PBMCs from the stem cell graft donor, taken from the stem cell graft. The source of these receptors is a human donor who donated a stem cell graft to a child with acute myeloid leukemia.

The genes are TRBV4-1 and TRBJ2-7; 8 nucleotides align to TRBD2. V lost 0 bases to trimming and J lost 2 bases; unmatched junction nucleotides: 12. CDR3 size: 18 residues. Germline CDR1 and CDR2: MGHRA and YSYEKL. CDR3 region: CASSQDGPSGSGAYEQYF. The DNA for the CDR3 is TGCGCCAGCAGCCAAGATGGTCCGAGCGGGAGTGGGGCCTACGAGCAGTACTTC.

The rearrangement uses TRBV29-1 and TRBJ2-1; possibly TRBD1 or TRBD2 for D (5 bases each). The CDR3 has 13 amino acids. Trimming removed 7 bases at V and 8 bases at J, with 18 bases between. CDR1 SQVTM and CDR2 ANQGSEA come from the germline V gene. In DNA form, the CDR3 reads TGCAGCGCCGAGGTAGGGGCGCGGGATGAGCAGTTCTTC. Translation gives CSAEVGARDEQFF.

The chain recombines TRBV29-1 with TRBJ2-1, with 9 bases lining up with TRBD2. After removal of 4 bases from V and 3 bases from J, the junction contained 7 bases not matched to a gene. The CDR3 contains 15 residues. CDR1 is SQVTM, CDR2 ANQGSEA, per germline. The CDR3 sequence: CSVALGLAVYNEQFF. In nucleotides, the CDR3 is TGCAGCGTTGCACTGGGACTAGCTGTCTACAATGAGCAGTTCTTC.

The table lists this clonotype with many counts. The genes are TRBV27 and TRBJ2-1; D tentatively fits TRBD1 or TRBD2 (5 bases each). Germline V CDR1 and CDR2: MNHEY, SMNVEV (reference sequence). V lost 2 bases and J 2 bases, leaving 10 bases between the germline ends. The CDR3 runs to 15 residues. The CDR3 region has the DNA TGTGCCAGCAGTTTAGTCTGGGGGACCTACAATGAGCAGTTCTTC. It specifies CASSLVWGTYNEQFF.

This rearrangement joins TRBV29-1 to TRBJ1-1; D perhaps matches TRBD1 (5 bases). The CDR3 extends over 15 amino acids. V was trimmed by 5 bases and J by 2 bases, leaving 18 bases between them. CDR1 SQVTM and CDR2 ANQGSEA come from the germline V gene. The CDR3 sequence: CSVLGVRGSNTEAFF. CDR3 nucleotides: TGCAGCGTTCTTGGCGTAAGGGGATCTAACACTGAAGCTTTCTTT.

This clonotype was counted a few times. The chain combines TRBV27 with TRBJ2-3, with 12 bases fitting TRBD2. The CDR3 totals 17 residues. Germline-derived CDR1 and CDR2 are MNHEY and SMNVEV (reference sequence). Germline trimming cut 8 bases from V and 5 bases from J; bases unmatched to any gene: 14. The CDR3 sequence: CASVGLAGRLQGDTQYF. CDR3 coding DNA: TGTGCCAGCGTTGGACTAGCGGGGCGTCTCCAGGGAGATACGCAGTATTTT.

This clonotype was counted between two and nine times. This chain links TRBV18 with TRBJ2-6; weak D call: TRBD1 (6 bases). Germline V gene lookup returns CDR1 KGHSH and CDR2 LQKENI. The germline V and J ends were trimmed by 5 bases and 4 bases, with 15 bases remaining between them. The CDR3 loop spans 16 amino acids. CDR3 loop: CASSTPGRGGANVLTF. CDR3 nucleotide sequence: TGTGCCAGCTCAACCCCCGGCAGGGGAGGGGCCAACGTCCTGACTTTC.

This clonotype was counted a few times. V usage is TRBV6-1 and J usage is TRBJ1-1, with 11 bases that match TRBD1. V dropped 6 bases and J dropped 5; count of bases not matched to a gene: 5. The CDR3 sequence is 14 residues long. Germline CDR1 and CDR2: MNHNS and SASEGT. The chain's CDR3 is CASRTGTGGTEAFF. For the CDR3, the DNA is TGTGCCAGCAGAACCGGGACAGGGGGAACTGAAGCTTTCTTT.

This clonotype occurred a few times. The J gene is TRBJ2-7, the V gene TRBV7-9; D remains ambiguous. CDR3 length: 15 amino acids. The germline gives CDR1 SEHNR, CDR2 FQNEAQ (reference sequence). The CDR3 loop reads CASEDRQPGHVEQYF. CDR3 coding DNA: TGTGCTTCAGAGGACCGGCAGCCTGGGCATGTGGAGCAGTACTTC.

This clonotype was seen more than once but under ten times. The chain recombines TRBV6-5 with TRBJ2-5, with unresolved D. This CDR3 is built from 16 residues. The germline V and J ends were trimmed by 0 bases and 0 bases, with 11 bases remaining between them. Germline V gene data show CDR1 as MNHEY and CDR2 as SVGAGI. CDR3 amino acids: CASSYSGFWDQETQYF. The DNA for the CDR3 is TGTGCCAGCAGTTACTCGGGCTTTTGGGACCAAGAGACCCAGTACTTC.

This clonotype appeared a few times. The chain employs TRBV28 and TRBJ2-7; D gene unclear. V lost 3 bases and J lost 0, with 9 bases in between. The CDR3 runs 14 residues. Germline CDR1 MDHEN, CDR2 SYDVKM. The CDR3 coding sequence is TGTGCCAGCAGTTTCGGCGGTCTCTCCTACGAGCAGTACTTC. This translates into CASSFGGLSYEQYF.

The genes are TRBV6-1 and TRBJ1-5; TRBD1 might be the D (5 bases). CDR1 is MNHNS, CDR2 SASEGT, per germline. Trimming took 0 bases from V and 11 from J, leaving 20 bases between them. This CDR3 region has 16 residues. CDR3 amino acids: CASSEALRGSPLAQHF. The CDR3 coding sequence is TGTGCCAGCAGTGAAGCGTTAAGGGGTTCCCCTTTGGCCCAGCATTTT.

The sample holds many counts of this clonotype. The V gene is TRBV29-1, the J gene TRBJ1-1, with D unclear. This CDR3 is 14 amino acids long. Germline CDR1 is SQVTM and CDR2 is ANQGSEA. The V gene lost 7 bases and the J gene lost 2 bases, with 17 bases spanning the gap. As DNA, the CDR3 is TGCAGCGCATGCGGGGTTTTGGGCAACACTGAAGCTTTCTTT. This codes for CSACGVLGNTEAFF. Variable domain in full (rest from reference TRBV29-1 and TRBJ1-1): SAVISQKPSRDICQRGTSLTIQCQVDSQVTMMFWYRQQPGQSLTLIATANQGSEATYESGFVIDKFPISRPNLTFSTLTVSNMSPEDSSIYLCSACGVLGNTEAFFGQGTRLTVV.

The rearrangement joins TRBV11-2 to TRBJ2-7; 9 bases map to TRBD1. V dropped 6 bases and J dropped 4; count of bases not matched to a gene: 10. CDR3 size: 15 residues. CDR1 and CDR2 from the germline V gene are SGHAT and FQNNGV. The CDR3 spells CASRKTGTGRYEQYF. In DNA form, the CDR3 reads TGTGCCAGCAGAAAAACCGGGACAGGGCGGTACGAGCAGTACTTC.

This clonotype was recorded a few times. The CDR3 here is CASSLPRGRDTQYF. The CDR3 region has the DNA TGTGCCAGCAGCTTGCCGAGGGGGCGGGATACGCAGTATTTT. This rearrangement joins TRBV7-9 to TRBJ2-3, with 7 bases matching TRBD1. Losses at the gene ends were 3 bases for V and 6 bases for J; bases not matched to a gene: 6. This CDR3 has 14 amino acids. CDR1 SEHNR and CDR2 FQNEAQ come from the germline V gene (reference sequence).

There are a few counts of this clonotype. The V gene is TRBV20-1, the J gene TRBJ1-5, with D unclear. CDR1 and CDR2 from the germline V gene are DFQATT and SNEGSKA (reference sequence). This CDR3 contains 15 residues. The V gene lost 3 bases and the J gene lost 0 bases, with 12 bases spanning the gap. The CDR3 region is CSARFDGYSNQPQHF. The CDR3 DNA reads as TGCAGTGCTAGGTTCGACGGTTATAGCAATCAGCCCCAGCATTTT.

Only a few counts were recorded for this clonotype. This sequence joins TRBV29-1 and TRBJ2-7; TRBD2 matches at 10 bases. The CDR3 covers 13 residues. The V and J ends lost 4 bases and 5 bases, in that order; junction bases with no gene match: 5. Germline CDR1 reads SQVTM; CDR2 reads ANQGSEA. CDR3 sequence: CSVGPSGSDEQYF. In nucleotides, the CDR3 is TGCAGCGTTGGGCCTAGCGGGAGCGACGAGCAGTACTTC.

The rearrangement links TRBV4-3 to TRBJ2-7; weak D call: TRBD2 (8 bases). This CDR3 spans 18 amino acids. V was clipped by 0 bases and J by 6 bases, with 24 bases between them. CDR1 LGHNA and CDR2 YSLEER come from the germline V gene. CDR3 DNA sequence: TGCGCCAGCAGCCAAGAAGGGGGCACAAGCGGGAGAAGGGGCGAGCAGTACTTC. Translating gives CASSQEGGTSGRRGEQYF.

The chain is built from TRBV25-1 and TRBJ2-1, with TRBD2 identical over 9 bases. CDR1 and CDR2 from the germline V gene are MGHDK and SYGVNS. The J segment lost 4 bases and the V segment lost 2 bases, leaving 6 bases of the junction unmatched. This CDR3 has 16 residues. The CDR3 protein is CASSELGGRAYNEQFF. As DNA, the CDR3 is TGTGCCAGCAGTGAACTGGGCGGGAGGGCTTACAATGAGCAGTTCTTC.

This clonotype was seen a handful of times. J is TRBJ2-1 and V is TRBV20-1; TRBD2 matches at 11 bases. J gave up 8 bases and V 3 bases, and 9 bases lay outside the gene matches. CDR3 size: 15 residues. Germline CDR1 is DFQATT and CDR2 is SNEGSKA (reference sequence). The CDR3 protein is CSASGGTSGSHEQFF. The CDR3 coding sequence is TGCAGTGCTAGTGGCGGGACTAGCGGCTCCCATGAGCAGTTCTTC.

This clonotype was seen a few times. The chain couples TRBV7-3 to TRBJ1-1; TRBD1 aligns across 10 bases. The CDR3 length is 14 residues. Germline CDR1 reads SGHTA; CDR2 reads FQGTGA. V dropped 5 bases and J dropped 6; count of bases not matched to a gene: 6. Written as DNA, the CDR3 is TGTGCCAGCAGCCCAGGACAGGGGGGGGCTGAAGCTTTCTTT. Residues: CASSPGQGGAEAFF.

The chain is built from TRBV29-1 and TRBJ1-3; D is undetermined. CDR1 SQVTM and CDR2 ANQGSEA come from the germline V gene. The V end lost 4 bases, the J end lost 0 bases, and 7 bases lay between the germline ends. This CDR3 has 13 residues. CDR3 bases: TGCAGCGTTGTCGATTACTCTGGAAACACCATATATTTT. This encodes CSVVDYSGNTIYF. The whole variable domain, remainder taken from reference TRBV29-1 and TRBJ1-3, is SAVISQKPSRDICQRGTSLTIQCQVDSQVTMMFWYRQQPGQSLTLIATANQGSEATYESGFVIDKFPISRPNLTFSTLTVSNMSPEDSSIYLCSVVDYSGNTIYFGEGSWLTVV.

This clonotype was counted between two and nine times. This rearrangement joins TRBV4-3 to TRBJ2-3; 8 bases fit TRBD1. This CDR3 has 15 amino acids. Germline V gene sequence: CDR1 LGHNA, CDR2 YSLEER. V dropped 1 base and J dropped 2; count of bases not matched to a gene: 2. The CDR3 DNA reads as TGCGCCAGCAGCCAAGGGACAGGGCCCACAGATACGCAGTATTTT. Translating it yields CASSQGTGPTDTQYF.

In this sample, this clonotype turned up many times. The chain recombines TRBV10-1 with TRBJ2-1, with a weak D call TRBD1 (5 bases). The CDR3 contains 17 residues. The V gene's germline CDR1 is WNHNN and CDR2 SYGVQD (reference sequence). V lost 2 bases, J lost 6 bases, and 20 bases lay in between. CDR3 in amino acids: CASSEKWGGRNRNEQFF. CDR3 sequence (DNA): TGCGCCAGCAGTGAGAAGTGGGGCGGTAGAAATCGCAATGAGCAGTTCTTC.

This clonotype was detected only a few times. The chain carries TRBV12-3 or TRBV12-4 and TRBJ1-2; 8 bases align to TRBD1. The V segment lost 10 bases and the J segment 4 bases; nucleotides outside the gene matches: 14. The CDR3 covers 15 residues. The CDR3 DNA reads as TGTGCCACCACTACCCAGGGGGCGGATGCCTATGGCTACACCTTC. This sequence encodes CATTTQGADAYGYTF.